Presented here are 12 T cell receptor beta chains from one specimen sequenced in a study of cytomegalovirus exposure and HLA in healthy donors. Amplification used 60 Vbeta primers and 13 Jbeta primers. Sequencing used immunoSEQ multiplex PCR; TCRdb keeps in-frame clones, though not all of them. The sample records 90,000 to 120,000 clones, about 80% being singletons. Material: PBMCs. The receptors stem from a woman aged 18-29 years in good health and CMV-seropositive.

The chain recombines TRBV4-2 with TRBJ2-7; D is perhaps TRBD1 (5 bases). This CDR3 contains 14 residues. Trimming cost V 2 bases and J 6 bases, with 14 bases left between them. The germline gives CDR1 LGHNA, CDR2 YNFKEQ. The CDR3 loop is CASSQSPGLGEQYF. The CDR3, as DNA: TGTGCCAGCAGCCAATCTCCAGGGTTGGGCGAGCAGTACTTC.

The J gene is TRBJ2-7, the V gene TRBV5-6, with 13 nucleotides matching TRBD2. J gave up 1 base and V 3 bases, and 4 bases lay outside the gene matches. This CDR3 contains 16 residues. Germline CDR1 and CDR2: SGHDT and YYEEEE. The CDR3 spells CASSSRTSGSSYEQYF. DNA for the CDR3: TGTGCCAGCAGCTCGAGGACTAGCGGGAGTTCCTACGAGCAGTACTTC. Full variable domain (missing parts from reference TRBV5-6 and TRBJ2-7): DAGVTQSPTHLIKTRGQQVTLRCSPKSGHDTVSWYQQALGQGPQFIFQYYEEEERQRGNFPDRFSGHQFPNYSSELNVNALLLGDSALYLCASSSRTSGSSYEQYFGPGTRLTVT.

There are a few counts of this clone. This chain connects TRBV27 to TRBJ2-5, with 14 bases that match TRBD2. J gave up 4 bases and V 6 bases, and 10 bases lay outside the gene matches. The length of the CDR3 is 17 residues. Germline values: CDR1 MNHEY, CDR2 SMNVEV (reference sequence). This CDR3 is CASSPTSGRALRETQYF. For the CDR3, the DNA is TGTGCCAGCAGCCCGACTAGCGGGAGGGCCCTCCGAGAGACCCAGTACTTC.

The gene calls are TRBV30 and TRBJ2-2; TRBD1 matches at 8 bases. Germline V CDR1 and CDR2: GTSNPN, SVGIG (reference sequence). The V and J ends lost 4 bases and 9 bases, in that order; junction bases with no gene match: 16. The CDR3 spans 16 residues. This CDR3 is CAWTPPWAGGTRELFF. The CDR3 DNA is TGTGCCTGGACCCCCCCCTGGGCAGGGGGCACAAGGGAGCTGTTTTTT.

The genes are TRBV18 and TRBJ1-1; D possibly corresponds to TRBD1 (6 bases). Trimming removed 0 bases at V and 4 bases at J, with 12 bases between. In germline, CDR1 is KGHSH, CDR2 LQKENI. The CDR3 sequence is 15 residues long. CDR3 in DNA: TGTGCCAGCTCACCACCCCCTTCCAGGGGCACTGAAGCTTTCTTT. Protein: CASSPPPSRGTEAFF.

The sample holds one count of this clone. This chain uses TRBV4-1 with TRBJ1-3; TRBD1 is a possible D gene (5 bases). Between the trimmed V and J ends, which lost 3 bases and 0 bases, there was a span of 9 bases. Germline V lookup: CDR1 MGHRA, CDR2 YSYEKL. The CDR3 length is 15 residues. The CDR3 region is CASSHGQISGNTIYF. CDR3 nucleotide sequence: TGCGCCAGCAGCCACGGACAAATCTCTGGAAACACCATATATTTT.

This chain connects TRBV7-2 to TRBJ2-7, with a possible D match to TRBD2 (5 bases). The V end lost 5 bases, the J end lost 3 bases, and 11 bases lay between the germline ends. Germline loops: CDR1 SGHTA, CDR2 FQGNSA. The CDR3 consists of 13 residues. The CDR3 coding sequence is TGTGCCAGCAGCCTGGATGAGGGCTACGAGCAGTACTTC. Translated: CASSLDEGYEQYF.

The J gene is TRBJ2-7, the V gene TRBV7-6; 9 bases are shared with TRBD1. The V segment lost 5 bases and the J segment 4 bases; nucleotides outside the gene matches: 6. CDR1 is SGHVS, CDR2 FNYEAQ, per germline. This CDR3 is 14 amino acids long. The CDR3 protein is CASSQGQGLYEQYF. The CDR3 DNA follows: TGTGCCAGCAGCCAAGGACAGGGGTTATACGAGCAGTACTTC. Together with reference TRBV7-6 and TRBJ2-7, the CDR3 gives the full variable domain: GAGVSQSPRYKVTKRGQDVALRCDPISGHVSLYWYRQALGQGPEFLTYFNYEAQQDKSGLPNDRFSAERPEGSISTLTIQRTEQRDSAMYRCASSQGQGLYEQYFGPGTRLTVT.

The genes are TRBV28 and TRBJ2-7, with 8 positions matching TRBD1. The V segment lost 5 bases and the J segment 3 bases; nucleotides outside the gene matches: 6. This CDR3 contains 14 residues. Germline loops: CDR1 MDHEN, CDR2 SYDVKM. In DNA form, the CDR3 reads TGTGCCAGCAGTGAACAGGGGGGAAGCTACGAGCAGTACTTC. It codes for CASSEQGGSYEQYF.

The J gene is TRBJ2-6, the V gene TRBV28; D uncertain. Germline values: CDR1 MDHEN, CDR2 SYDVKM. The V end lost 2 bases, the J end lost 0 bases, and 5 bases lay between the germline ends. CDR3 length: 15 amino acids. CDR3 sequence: CASSLTVSGANVLTF. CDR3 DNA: TGTGCCAGCAGTTTAACGGTCTCTGGGGCCAACGTCCTGACTTTC.

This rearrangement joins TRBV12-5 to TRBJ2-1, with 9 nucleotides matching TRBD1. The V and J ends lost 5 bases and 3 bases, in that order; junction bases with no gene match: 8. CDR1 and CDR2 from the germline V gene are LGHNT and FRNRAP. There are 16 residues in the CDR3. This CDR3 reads CASGLNRGPGYNEQFF. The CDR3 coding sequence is TGTGCTAGTGGTCTCAACAGGGGGCCCGGCTACAATGAGCAGTTCTTC.

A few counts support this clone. This CDR3 is CASRSTGSYNEQFF. The CDR3 coding sequence is TGTGCCAGCAGATCGACTGGCTCCTACAATGAGCAGTTCTTC. The rearrangement links TRBV6-5 to TRBJ2-1; D uncertain. Between the trimmed V and J ends, which lost 6 bases and 0 bases, there was a span of 9 bases. The CDR3 spans 14 residues. CDR1 and CDR2 (germline): MNHEY, SVGAGI.